What follows is one TCR beta chain and its context. Its antigen is unidentified. The data were obtained in a study of cytomegalovirus exposure and HLA in healthy donors. As for the study in general: HLA-typed donors were the source of about 85 million unique TCRs, which an early data release held. Study findings and constraints: No immune exposure information besides CMV serostatus was available.

Deletions cut 4 bases from V and 3 bases from J, with 13 bases between. The CDR3 consists of 14 residues. Germline values: CDR1 MNHNS, CDR2 SASEGT. Researchers ran the PCR with 60 Vbeta and 13 Jbeta primers. Clones were read by immunoSEQ multiplex PCR, and TCRdb kept only the in-frame ones, dropping some. Of 200,000 or so clones listed, roughly 87% are singletons. This TCR was recovered from a girl in the first two years of life in good health and CMV-seronegative. The chain carries TRBV6-1 and TRBJ2-7, with a weak D call TRBD1 (6 bases). The sequenced material came from PBMCs. The CDR3 here is CASSGFGTIYEQYF. CDR3 DNA: TGTGCCAGCAGTGGTTTTGGGACAATCTACGAGCAGTACTTC.